This TCR beta chain was sequenced during a study of blood T cell repertoires in COVID-19. About the study: The United States, Italy and Spain supplied acute and convalescent COVID-19 samples.

This clone was observed a single time. The authors' processing: Counts of nucleated cells, estimated from reference gene primer amplification, were obtained. The table came from immunoSEQ multiplex PCR; TCRdb's copy has only in-frame clones and leaves some out. From that table come the V and J calls and clone size; the DNA was used to work out D and trimming. This table has tens of thousands of clones, approximately 79% appearing once. The CDR3 has 13 residues. Trimming took off 5 bases at V and 5 bases at J, with 13 bases between the two ends. Material for sequencing was peripheral blood. The V call is TRBV12-3 or TRBV12-4, the J call TRBJ2-7; D may be TRBD1 (6 bases). The TCR originated in a human donor in a cohort sampled during active COVID-19. In DNA, the CDR3 is TGTGCCAGCAGTCCCCAGGGGAGCCACGAGCAGTACTTC. Amino acids: CASSPQGSHEQYF.